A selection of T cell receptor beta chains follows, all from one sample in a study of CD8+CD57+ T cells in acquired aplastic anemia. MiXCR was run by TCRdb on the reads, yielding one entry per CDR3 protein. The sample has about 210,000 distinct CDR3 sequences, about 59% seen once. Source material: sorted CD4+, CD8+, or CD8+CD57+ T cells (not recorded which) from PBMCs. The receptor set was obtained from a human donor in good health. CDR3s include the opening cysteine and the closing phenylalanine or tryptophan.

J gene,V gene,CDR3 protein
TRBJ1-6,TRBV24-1,CATSVSGPGAPLHF
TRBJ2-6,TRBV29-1,CSVLGSSSGASVLTF
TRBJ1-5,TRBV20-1,CSASPQGRDNQPQHF
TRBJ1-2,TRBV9,CASSVFGGYTF
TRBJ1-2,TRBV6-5,CASSGLGPLDGYTF
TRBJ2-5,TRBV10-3,CAISEGDRGWTQYF
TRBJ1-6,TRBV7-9,CASSFTDYNSPLHF
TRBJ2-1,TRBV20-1,CSATDGTSMDNEQFF
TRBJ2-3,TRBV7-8,CASRPSGRNTDTQYF
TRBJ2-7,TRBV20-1,CSAREGQGSGGAYEQYF
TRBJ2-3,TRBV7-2,CASSLAQRATDTQYF
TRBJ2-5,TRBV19,CASSWTAKETQYF
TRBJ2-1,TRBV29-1,CSPGTGRSNEQFF
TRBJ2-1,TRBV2,CASSEVRSSYNEQFF
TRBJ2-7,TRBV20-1,CSARGHQISYEQYF
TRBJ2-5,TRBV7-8,CASSLGLAVEEETQYF
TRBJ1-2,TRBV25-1,CASSDLKGGGNTF
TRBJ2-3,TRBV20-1,CSAAGLASDTQYF
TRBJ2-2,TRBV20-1,CSALLAEHRGAVF
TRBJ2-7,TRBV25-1,CASSDHDRYSYEQYF
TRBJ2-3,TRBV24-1,CATSSIDTQYF
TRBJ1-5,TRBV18,CASSRTGNGFDQPQHF
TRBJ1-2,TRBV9,CASSVGAENYGYTF
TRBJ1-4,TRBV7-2,CASTIRSSNEKLFF
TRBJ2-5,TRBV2,CASTTSSPQYF
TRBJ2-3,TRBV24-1,CATSETTSGREDTQYF
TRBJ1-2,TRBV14,CASSQGQVGGYTF
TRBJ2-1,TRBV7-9,CASSLGAGNEQFF
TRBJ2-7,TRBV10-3,CAISGGAGSSYEQYF
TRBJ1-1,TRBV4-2,CASSQDLQNTEAFF
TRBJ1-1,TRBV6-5,CASSQGRHAEAFF
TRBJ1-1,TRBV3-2,CASSQDLRYTEAFF
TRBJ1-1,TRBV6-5,CASRDPGTEAFF
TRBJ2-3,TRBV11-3,CASSPRQGVDTQYF
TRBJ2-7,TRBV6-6,CASRCLAGRCLRYEQYF
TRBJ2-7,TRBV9,CASSVKGATYEQYF
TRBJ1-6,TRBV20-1,CSAGGGTGRDNSPLHF